The clone carrying this TCR beta chain was counted ten times or more. The target antigen is unknown. Sample-barcoded 5' priming and a J-beta primer mix drove a second PCR of about 6 to 12 cycles. TCRdb passed the 5' RACE reads through MiXCR, listing each CDR3 protein once. The sample carries around 1,500,000 distinct CDR3 sequences, approximately 38% recorded once. This sample is drawn from a study of blood T cells in healthy people across ages. Regarding the study as a whole: PBMCs were not sorted, which prevented a conclusive comparison of naive versus antigen-experienced cells. Donor CMV status, an unknown factor, possibly confounded changes in expanded clonotypes.

CDR1 SGHNT and CDR2 YENEEA come from the germline V gene. Trimming removed 5 bases at V and 5 bases at J, with 13 bases between. The CDR3 has 15 residues. Donation came from healthy Caucasian individuals in Russia who were aged about 6 to 95. The chain combines TRBV11-3 with TRBJ1-6; D ambiguous. The clonotype was recovered from a woman between 18 and 29 years old in good health. Sample: blood. The DNA of the CDR3 is TGTGCCAGCAGCCCCCCGAAGACGGATAATTCACCCCTCCACTTT. The encoded protein is CASSPPKTDNSPLHF.